Following are 6 T cell receptor beta chains from one sample sequenced in a study of T cells in Graves' hyperthyroidism and ophthalmopathy. Researchers amplified the TCR beta CDR3 regions from RNA transcripts. HTBI primers were employed in a first-round RT-PCR of the TCR CDR3. TCRdb analysed the multiplex PCR reads with MiXCR anew, one entry per CDR3 protein. This sample has about 420,000 distinct CDR3 sequences, with approximately 15% found just once. The sequencing sample was made of blood. All receptors come from a woman aged 18-29 years with Graves' hyperthyroidism.

This clonotype was observed at least ten times. The V call is TRBV11-2, the J call TRBJ2-1; 8 bases are a match to TRBD1. Per the germline V gene, CDR1 is SGHAT and CDR2 is FQNNGV. This CDR3 has 13 residues. V lost 5 bases to trimming and J lost 6 bases; unmatched junction nucleotides: 3. In nucleotides, the CDR3 is TGTGCCAGCAGCCCGGGACAGGCCAATGAGCAGTTCTTC. Amino acids: CASSPGQANEQFF.

The sample holds many counts of this clonotype. The chain couples TRBV12-3 or TRBV12-4 to TRBJ2-1; 7 positions agree with TRBD1. J lost 4 bases, V lost 6 bases, and 6 bases had no gene match. CDR3 size: 14 residues. The CDR3 coding sequence is TGTGCCAGCAGACTGGGACAGCGTTACAATGAGCAGTTCTTC. The encoded protein is CASRLGQRYNEQFF.

J is TRBJ2-1 and V is TRBV5-1; 11 nucleotides match TRBD2. CDR1 is SGHRS, CDR2 YFSETQ, per germline. The CDR3 covers 15 residues. J gave up 15 bases and V 2 bases, and 13 bases lay outside the gene matches. The CDR3 sequence is CASSFWASGGSLGFF. In nucleotides, the CDR3 is TGCGCCAGCAGCTTTTGGGCTAGCGGGGGGTCGCTTGGGTTCTTC.

This clonotype was recorded many times. The chain joins TRBV6-1 to TRBJ1-5, with a weak D call TRBD1 (5 bases). This CDR3 is 17 amino acids long. Looked up from germline, CDR1 is MNHNS and CDR2 is SASEGT. V was cut by 10 bases and J by 2 bases, with 24 bases left in between. As DNA, the CDR3 is TGTGCCACCGTAGACAGCTTCCTGGGTGGCCGCAATCAGCCCCAGCATTTT. Amino acids: CATVDSFLGGRNQPQHF.

The CDR3, as DNA: TGTGCCAGCAGCTACGGAACAGGGCCCTCCTACGAGCAGTACTTC. Its translation is CASSYGTGPSYEQYF. The rearrangement joins TRBV18 to TRBJ2-7; a possible D gene is TRBD1 (6 bases). Trimming left V 8 bases short and J 0 bases short, with 17 bases between. CDR3 size: 15 residues. Germline V gene lookup returns CDR1 KGHSH and CDR2 LQKENI.

The sample holds many counts of this clonotype. The chain recombines TRBV5-1 with TRBJ2-5; TRBD2 matches at 8 bases. The junction had 12 bases not matched to a gene; V was cut back by 3 bases and J by 5 bases. The CDR3 extends over 16 amino acids. Germline assignment: CDR1 SGHRS and CDR2 YFSETQ. The DNA for the CDR3 is TGCGCCAGCAGCTACGTACCGGGACTAGGAGAGGAGACCCAGTACTTC. This gives the protein CASSYVPGLGEETQYF.